Presented here are 8 T cell receptor beta chains from one specimen sequenced in a study of blood T cell repertoires in COVID-19. The table came from immunoSEQ multiplex PCR; TCRdb's copy has only in-frame clones and leaves some out. Among over 150,000 clones listed, around 80% were seen once. The sequenced material came from peripheral blood. These receptors originate from a woman in her thirties or forties with COVID-19, enrolled during active disease.

The chain joins TRBV3-1 (or the pseudogene TRBV3-2) to TRBJ2-1, with 10 bases identical to TRBD1. Germline V gene lookup returns CDR1 LGHDT and CDR2 YNNKEL (reference sequence). CDR3 size: 15 residues. With 1 base clipped from V and 5 bases from J, the junction kept 2 bases outside the gene matches. The CDR3 reads CASSQVGQGHNEQFF. CDR3 nucleotide sequence: TGTGCCAGCAGCCAAGTGGGACAGGGGCACAATGAGCAGTTCTTC.

In this sample, this clone turned up a few times. The chain has TRBV27 and TRBJ2-3; TRBD1 matches at 8 bases. The CDR3 has 16 amino acids. Germline trimming cut 6 bases from V and 2 bases from J; bases unmatched to any gene: 10. Germline V gene sequence: CDR1 MNHEY, CDR2 SMNVEV (reference sequence). DNA for the CDR3: TGTGCCAGCAGGGAATCAGCAGGGGGCATCACAGATACGCAGTATTTT. Protein product: CASRESAGGITDTQYF.

The chain carries TRBV7-9 and TRBJ2-3; 9 bases agree with TRBD2. Germline V gene lookup returns CDR1 SEHNR and CDR2 FQNEAQ (reference sequence). The CDR3 length is 16 residues. J was trimmed by 2 bases and V by 5 bases; bases with no gene match: 8. CDR3 protein: CASSRLAASLTDTQYF. The CDR3 region has the DNA TGTGCCAGCAGCAGACTAGCGGCGAGTCTCACAGATACGCAGTATTTT.

This clone was detected once. The chain recombines TRBV10-1 with TRBJ2-1; TRBD2 matches 10 bases. Germline CDR1 WNHNN, CDR2 SYGVQD (reference sequence). The CDR3 runs 15 residues. J was trimmed by 8 bases and V by 6 bases; bases with no gene match: 10. The chain's CDR3 is CASSAASGRGDEQFF. CDR3 nucleotide sequence: TGCGCCAGCAGCGCGGCTAGCGGGAGAGGCGATGAGCAGTTCTTC.

The genes are TRBV7-8 and TRBJ2-5; 7 bases map to TRBD1. After removal of 5 bases from V and 2 bases from J, the junction contained 11 bases not matched to a gene. Germline CDR1 SGHVS, CDR2 FQNEAQ. The CDR3 is 16 residues long. The CDR3 here is CASSPPEGRGQETQYF. CDR3 in DNA: TGTGCCAGCAGCCCTCCCGAGGGCAGGGGGCAAGAGACCCAGTACTTC.

This chain uses TRBV4-2 with TRBJ2-1, with D maybe TRBD2 (5 bases). V gave up 0 bases and J gave up 4 bases, with 7 bases separating them. Germline V lookup: CDR1 LGHNA, CDR2 YNFKEQ. The CDR3 is 14 amino acids. The CDR3 DNA reads as TGTGCCAGCAGCCAAGAGACGGGGTACAATGAGCAGTTCTTC. It translates to CASSQETGYNEQFF.

The chain uses TRBV11-3 and TRBJ2-3, with 7 bases that match TRBD1. J was trimmed by 4 bases and V by 5 bases; bases with no gene match: 12. The germline V gene has CDR1 SGHNT and CDR2 YENEEA. This CDR3 region has 16 residues. Written as DNA, the CDR3 is TGTGCCAGCAGCGGTCCCGGGACAGAAGGGGCAGATACGCAGTATTTT. This codes for CASSGPGTEGADTQYF.

CDR3 DNA: TGTGCCAGCAGTTACCCCATGGCAGGGGTCGTCGGGGAGCTGTTTTTT. It translates to CASSYPMAGVVGELFF. The genes are TRBV6-2 or TRBV6-3 and TRBJ2-2; D is perhaps TRBD1 (6 bases). This CDR3 is built from 16 residues. Germline CDR1 MNHEY, CDR2 SVGEGT. V lost 2 bases to trimming and J lost 7 bases, with 17 bases between them.